This T cell receptor (beta chain) was captured by sequencing in a study of CD8 T cells in Susac syndrome. In germline, CDR1 is SGHTA, CDR2 FQGNSA. Between the trimmed V and J ends, which lost 5 bases and 3 bases, there was a span of 4 bases. This CDR3 is 11 amino acids long. The authors reverse transcribed about 0.45 to 1 ug RNA with random hexamers. TCRdb reanalysed the immunoSEQ multiplex PCR reads using MiXCR and keeps one entry per CDR3 protein. The sample carries about 160,000 distinct CDR3 sequences, approximately 94% recorded once. Sequencing was done on a sample of CD4+ T cells from PBMCs. The clonotype comes from a human donor with multiple sclerosis. This chain links TRBV7-2 with TRBJ2-5; D unresolved. CDR3 sequence (DNA): TGTGCCAGCAGCCCTAAAGAGACCCAGTACTTC. It translates to CASSPKETQYF.